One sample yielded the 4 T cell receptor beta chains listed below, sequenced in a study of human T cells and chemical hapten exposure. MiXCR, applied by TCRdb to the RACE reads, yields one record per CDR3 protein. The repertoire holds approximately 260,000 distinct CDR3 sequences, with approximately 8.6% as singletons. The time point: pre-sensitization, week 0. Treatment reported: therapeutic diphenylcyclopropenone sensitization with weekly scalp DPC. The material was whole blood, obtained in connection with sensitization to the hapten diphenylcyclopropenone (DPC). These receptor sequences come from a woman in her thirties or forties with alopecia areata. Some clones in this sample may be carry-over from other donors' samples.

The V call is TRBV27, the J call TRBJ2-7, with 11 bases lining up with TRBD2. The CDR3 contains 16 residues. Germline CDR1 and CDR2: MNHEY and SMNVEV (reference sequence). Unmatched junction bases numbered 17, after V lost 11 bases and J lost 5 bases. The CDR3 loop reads CAGSTRIVGLADEQYF. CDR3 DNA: TGTGCCGGCTCTACCCGCATCGTGGGACTAGCGGACGAGCAGTACTTC.

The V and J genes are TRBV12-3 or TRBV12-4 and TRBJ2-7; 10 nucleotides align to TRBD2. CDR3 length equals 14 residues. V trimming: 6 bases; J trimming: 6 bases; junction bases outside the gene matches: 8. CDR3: CASSQTSGNGEQYF. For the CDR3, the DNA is TGTGCCAGCAGCCAAACTAGCGGGAACGGCGAGCAGTACTTC.

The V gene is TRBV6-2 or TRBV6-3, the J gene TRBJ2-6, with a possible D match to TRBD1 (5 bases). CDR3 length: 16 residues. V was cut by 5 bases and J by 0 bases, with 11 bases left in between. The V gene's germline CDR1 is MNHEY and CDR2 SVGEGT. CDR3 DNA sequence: TGTGCCAGCAGTACTTCAGGGAACTCTGGGGCCAACGTCCTGACTTTC. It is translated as CASSTSGNSGANVLTF.

The DNA for the CDR3 is TGTGCCACCAGCAGCGATCCAGGCTCCGAGCAGTACTTC. It specifies CATSSDPGSEQYF. The V call is TRBV15, the J call TRBJ2-7; the D is unclear. CDR3 length: 13 residues. The V end lost 3 bases, the J end lost 6 bases, and 12 bases lay between the germline ends. Per germline, CDR1 LNHNV and CDR2 YYDKDF (reference sequence).